Presented here are 32 T cell receptor beta chains from one specimen sequenced in a study of blood T cell repertoires in COVID-19. Repertoires were generated with immunoSEQ multiplex PCR, while TCRdb's copy carries only in-frame clones and drops some. The sample shows 250,000 to 300,000 clones, around nine tenths of them seen only once. Material for sequencing was peripheral blood. Receptors were obtained from a woman aged 60-75 years with COVID-19, enrolled during active disease.

The chain recombines TRBV5-1 with TRBJ1-2; tentatively, D is TRBD1 (6 bases). Deletions cut 7 bases from V and 4 bases from J, with 20 bases between. CDR3 length: 15 residues. Germline assignment: CDR1 SGHRS and CDR2 YFSETQ. This chain's CDR3 is CASGPGQGGGYGYTF. As DNA, the CDR3 is TGCGCCAGCGGCCCGGGGCAGGGAGGGGGCTATGGCTACACCTTC. The full variable domain, in which reference TRBV5-1 and TRBJ1-2 provide the parts outside the CDR3, is KAGVTQTPRYLIKTRGQQVTLSCSPISGHRSVSWYQQTPGQGLQFLFEYFSETQRNKGNFPGRFSGRQFSNSRSEMNVSTLELGDSALYLCASGPGQGGGYGYTFGSGTRLTVV.

This chain joins TRBV6-1 and TRBJ2-1, with TRBD2 matching 13 bases. The CDR3 has 18 residues. The germline V gene encodes CDR1 MNHNS and CDR2 SASEGT. Trimming cost V 2 bases and J 4 bases; bases outside gene matches: 8. This chain's CDR3 is CASSERVTSGRLYNEQFF. The CDR3 DNA follows: TGTGCCAGCAGTGAACGAGTGACTAGCGGGAGGCTTTACAATGAGCAGTTCTTC.

The chain is built from TRBV19 and TRBJ2-7, with a tentative D call TRBD1 (6 bases). This CDR3 contains 13 residues. Germline loops: CDR1 LNHDA, CDR2 SQIVND (reference sequence). Trimming cost V 3 bases and J 5 bases, with 11 bases left between them. The CDR3, as DNA: TGTGCCAGTAGTATGGGCAGGGGCAACGAGCAGTACTTC. Translating it yields CASSMGRGNEQYF. The variable domain in full, completed from reference TRBV19 and TRBJ2-7, reads DGGITQSPKYLFRKEGQNVTLSCEQNLNHDAMYWYRQDPGQGLRLIYYSQIVNDFQKGDIAEGYSVSREKKESFPLTVTSAQKNPTAFYLCASSMGRGNEQYFGPGTRLTVT.

The rearrangement joins TRBV24-1 to TRBJ2-1; no definite D call. The V and J ends lost 3 bases and 8 bases respectively, with 19 bases between them. The CDR3 sequence is 16 residues long. Germline V gives CDR1 KGHDR, CDR2 SFDVKD. Here the CDR3 DNA reads TGTGCCACCAGTGATCCAGCGACCCAGTATGAGGATGAGCAGTTCTTC. Residues: CATSDPATQYEDEQFF.

The chain combines TRBV28 with TRBJ1-2, with 10 positions matching TRBD1. This CDR3 contains 16 residues. V was clipped by 2 bases and J by 8 bases; unmatched bases: 11. Germline values: CDR1 MDHEN, CDR2 SYDVKM. CDR3 sequence reads: CASSLQGQGFGTGYTF. The CDR3 nucleotides read TGTGCCAGCAGTTTACAGGGACAGGGGTTTGGCACGGGCTACACCTTC.

The chain employs TRBV6-1 and TRBJ1-5; 9 bases fit TRBD1. V gave up 3 bases and J gave up 2 bases; unmatched junction bases: 8. Germline assignment: CDR1 MNHNS and CDR2 SASEGT. The CDR3 spans 17 residues. CDR3 protein: CASSDHRGRGGNQPQHF. CDR3 DNA sequence: TGTGCCAGCAGTGACCACAGGGGGCGCGGAGGCAATCAGCCCCAGCATTTT.

The chain has TRBV28 and TRBJ2-1; TRBD2 aligns across 13 bases. The V and J ends lost 6 bases and 4 bases, in that order; junction bases with no gene match: 9. This CDR3 comprises 17 residues. Germline V gene sequence: CDR1 MDHEN, CDR2 SYDVKM. The CDR3 loop is CASSLSGTSGIYNEQFF. The CDR3, as DNA: TGTGCCAGCAGCCTTTCCGGGACTAGCGGGATATACAATGAGCAGTTCTTC. The full variable domain, with the rest looked up from reference TRBV28 and TRBJ2-1, is DVKVTQSSRYLVKRTGEKVFLECVQDMDHENMFWYRQDPGLGLRLIYFSYDVKMKEKGDIPEGYSVSREKKERFSLILESASTNQTSMYLCASSLSGTSGIYNEQFFGPGTRLTVL.

CDR3 nucleotide sequence: TGCGCCAGCAGCCAACCCCTAGCGGGAGGGCGTGGCAATGAGCAGTTCTTC. This translates into CASSQPLAGGRGNEQFF. The V call is TRBV4-1, the J call TRBJ2-1; 12 bases are shared with TRBD2. This CDR3 is built from 17 residues. With V trimmed by 2 bases and J by 6 bases, 8 bases remained unmatched. Germline V gene lookup returns CDR1 MGHRA and CDR2 YSYEKL.

The chain couples TRBV19 to TRBJ2-5; D is perhaps TRBD1 (6 bases). Germline CDR1 reads LNHDA; CDR2 reads SQIVND (reference sequence). V lost 3 bases and J lost 2, with 13 bases in between. CDR3 length: 15 amino acids. This CDR3 is CASSIGGNSQETQYF. The CDR3 nucleotides are TGTGCCAGTAGTATTGGGGGCAACTCACAAGAGACCCAGTACTTC. The variable domain in full, completed from reference TRBV19 and TRBJ2-5, reads DGGITQSPKYLFRKEGQNVTLSCEQNLNHDAMYWYRQDPGQGLRLIYYSQIVNDFQKGDIAEGYSVSREKKESFPLTVTSAQKNPTAFYLCASSIGGNSQETQYFGPGTRLLVL.

This chain joins TRBV5-1 and TRBJ2-3; tentative D call: TRBD2 (7 bases). The CDR3 has 16 residues. Germline V lookup: CDR1 SGHRS, CDR2 YFSETQ. V lost 0 bases and J lost 7, with 18 bases in between. The CDR3 protein is CASSLEGHPSGNTQYF. For the CDR3, the DNA is TGCGCCAGCAGCTTGGAGGGACACCCGAGCGGGAATACGCAGTATTTT.

V gene TRBV7-8 combines with J gene TRBJ2-5; D gene ambiguous. V was pared by 0 bases and J by 7 bases, with 12 bases between. The germline V gene encodes CDR1 SGHVS and CDR2 FQNEAQ. The CDR3 extends over 14 amino acids. The CDR3 region is CASSLALNGGTQYF. The CDR3 DNA reads as TGTGCCAGCAGCTTAGCATTAAACGGCGGGACCCAGTACTTC.

Only a few counts were recorded for this clone. V and J are TRBV5-1 and TRBJ1-1; the D is unclear. Germline CDR1 reads SGHRS; CDR2 reads YFSETQ. The CDR3 covers 15 residues. Trimming took off 0 bases at V and 1 base at J, with 10 bases between the two ends. CDR3 in amino acids: CASSLDSLPNTEAFF. CDR3 nucleotides: TGCGCCAGCAGCTTGGACTCACTTCCGAACACTGAAGCTTTCTTT.

This sequence joins TRBV19 and TRBJ1-1, with D unresolved. In germline, CDR1 is LNHDA, CDR2 SQIVND (reference sequence). With 2 bases removed from V and 1 base from J, the gap between germline ends came to 8 bases. The CDR3 spans 14 residues. CDR3 in DNA: TGTGCCAGTAGTATATGGGAGAGGAACACTGAAGCTTTCTTT. This codes for CASSIWERNTEAFF.

This clone was found once. This sequence joins TRBV29-1 and TRBJ2-3; TRBD2 matches at 9 bases. Trimming cost V 1 base and J 7 bases; bases outside gene matches: 9. Germline V gives CDR1 SQVTM, CDR2 ANQGSEA. The CDR3 is 15 amino acids. The CDR3 is CSVEASSGNHNTQYF. The CDR3 bases are TGCAGCGTTGAAGCCTCTAGCGGGAATCATAATACGCAGTATTTT.

The chain is built from TRBV20-1 and TRBJ1-1, with D tentatively TRBD1 (5 bases). Per the germline V gene, CDR1 is DFQATT and CDR2 is SNEGSKA (reference sequence). This CDR3 is 11 amino acids long. V was clipped by 3 bases and J by 6 bases, with 8 bases between them. CDR3 sequence (DNA): TGCAGTGCTAGTCCAGGGCCTGAAGCTTTCTTT. Amino acid sequence: CSASPGPEAFF.

The chain employs TRBV5-4 and TRBJ2-1; TRBD2 aligns across 10 bases. Germline V gene data show CDR1 as SGHNT and CDR2 as YYREEE (reference sequence). The CDR3 totals 17 residues. The V gene end was trimmed by 4 bases and the J gene end by 9 bases; junction bases not matched to a gene: 16. CDR3 in amino acids: CASSPELDPSGSPEQFF. The CDR3 DNA sequence: TGTGCCAGCAGCCCCGAGCTCGATCCTAGCGGGAGTCCTGAGCAGTTCTTC.

The rearrangement joins TRBV7-2 to TRBJ1-2; D is undetermined. V lost 1 base to trimming and J lost 1 base, with 7 bases between them. This CDR3 has 14 amino acids. Germline-derived CDR1 and CDR2 are SGHTA and FQGNSA. Here the CDR3 DNA reads TGTGCCAGCAGCTTAGGAGGTATTAACTATGGCTACACCTTC. This translates into CASSLGGINYGYTF. Combining the CDR3 with reference TRBV7-2 and TRBJ1-2 gives the whole variable domain GAGVSQSPSNKVTEKGKDVELRCDPISGHTALYWYRQSLGQGLEFLIYFQGNSAPDKSGLPSDRFSAERTGGSVSTLTIQRTQQEDSAVYLCASSLGGINYGYTFGSGTRLTVV.

The chain recombines TRBV9 with TRBJ1-1; D unresolved. V was clipped by 3 bases and J by 0 bases, with 9 bases between them. The CDR3 sequence is 14 residues long. Germline V gives CDR1 SGDLS, CDR2 YYNGEE. The CDR3 loop reads CASSARHLNTEAFF. The CDR3 DNA reads as TGTGCCAGCAGCGCCAGACACCTGAACACTGAAGCTTTCTTT.

The rearrangement uses TRBV24-1 and TRBJ1-5, with 7 positions matching TRBD1. Germline trimming cut 9 bases from V and 8 bases from J; bases unmatched to any gene: 9. This CDR3 has 13 amino acids. The germline gives CDR1 KGHDR, CDR2 SFDVKD. The CDR3 bases are TGTGCCACCGAGGGTAACAGGGGTGAGCCCCAGCATTTT. Translation: CATEGNRGEPQHF.

The rearrangement uses TRBV21-1 and TRBJ2-7; no check of the table's D call, TRBD1, against the DNA was made. TRBV21-1 is designated a pseudogene. The CDR3 is 15 amino acids. The CDR3 protein is CASSGRDRVPYEQYF. The DNA for the CDR3 is TGTGCCAGCAGCGGCCGGGACAGGGTACCCTACGAGCAGTACTTC.

This rearrangement joins TRBV30 to TRBJ2-1; 8 bases line up with TRBD2. The CDR3 runs 15 residues. The J segment lost 2 bases and the V segment lost 3 bases, leaving 6 bases of the junction unmatched. Germline CDR1 reads GTSNPN; CDR2 reads SVGIG (reference sequence). The CDR3, as DNA: TGTGCCTGGAGCCGGGAGGGCCCCACCTACAATGAGCAGTTCTTC. Amino acids: CAWSREGPTYNEQFF.

The chain employs TRBV28 and TRBJ2-1; 10 positions agree with TRBD2. CDR3 length: 14 amino acids. Germline V lookup: CDR1 MDHEN, CDR2 SYDVKM. The junction had 11 bases not matched to a gene; V was cut back by 5 bases and J by 13 bases. The chain's CDR3 is CASSPRGLAGVQFF. The CDR3 DNA is TGTGCCAGCAGTCCGAGGGGCCTAGCGGGAGTACAGTTCTTC.

This clone was recorded a few times. V gene TRBV11-2 combines with J gene TRBJ2-7, with D tentatively TRBD2 (6 bases). There are 16 residues in the CDR3. The germline V gene encodes CDR1 SGHAT and CDR2 FQNNGV. The V end lost 1 base, the J end lost 2 bases, and 15 bases lay between the germline ends. As DNA, the CDR3 is TGTGCCAGCAGCTTAGGTGTCGGGAGCTTACCCTACGAGCAGTACTTC. The encoded protein is CASSLGVGSLPYEQYF.

CDR3 coding DNA: TGCGCCAGCAGCTTGAGTCTAGCGGGGAACACCGGGGAGCTGTTTTTT. This translates into CASSLSLAGNTGELFF. The rearrangement joins TRBV5-1 to TRBJ2-2, with 8 bases fitting TRBD2. Trimming cost V 1 base and J 1 base; bases outside gene matches: 3. The CDR3 sequence is 16 residues long. From germline, CDR1 is SGHRS and CDR2 YFSETQ. The variable domain in full, completed from reference TRBV5-1 and TRBJ2-2, reads KAGVTQTPRYLIKTRGQQVTLSCSPISGHRSVSWYQQTPGQGLQFLFEYFSETQRNKGNFPGRFSGRQFSNSRSEMNVSTLELGDSALYLCASSLSLAGNTGELFFGEGSRLTVL.

This chain uses TRBV30 with TRBJ1-2; D call uncertain. Trimming took off 6 bases at V and 4 bases at J, with 18 bases between the two ends. Germline CDR1 is GTSNPN and CDR2 is SVGIG (reference sequence). The CDR3 runs to 14 residues. CDR3 amino acids: CACPLRPDFYGYTF. The CDR3 nucleotides are TGTGCCTGTCCCCTGCGGCCGGATTTCTATGGCTACACCTTC.

The rearrangement joins TRBV5-1 to TRBJ1-1, with TRBD1 matching over 7 bases. Losses at the gene ends were 3 bases for V and 0 bases for J; bases not matched to a gene: 8. The germline V gene has CDR1 SGHRS and CDR2 YFSETQ. The CDR3 covers 16 residues. CDR3 protein: CASSSLRGPLNTEAFF. CDR3 DNA sequence: TGCGCCAGCAGCTCGTTGAGGGGGCCTTTGAACACTGAAGCTTTCTTT.

This clone was found a few times. The chain combines TRBV7-9 with TRBJ1-6; D may be TRBD1 (6 bases). The germline V gene has CDR1 SEHNR and CDR2 FQNEAQ (reference sequence). The V and J ends lost 5 bases and 5 bases respectively, with 10 bases between them. The CDR3 is made up of 14 amino acids. CDR3 DNA: TGTGCCAGCAGCCAACAGGGAAATAATTCACCCCTCCACTTT. This sequence encodes CASSQQGNNSPLHF.

This chain joins TRBV10-2 and TRBJ1-2; 9 nucleotides line up with TRBD1. The CDR3 contains 13 residues. The V and J ends lost 6 bases and 8 bases, in that order; junction bases with no gene match: 7. Germline CDR1 reads WSHSY; CDR2 reads SAAADI. CDR3: CASSRGQGGGYTF. In DNA, the CDR3 is TGCGCCAGCAGCCGGGGACAGGGAGGCGGCTACACCTTC.

The CDR3 spells CASSLSTAGGADTIYF. CDR3 in DNA: TGTGCCAGCAGTTTATCTACCGCGGGGGGCGCAGACACCATATATTTT. The genes are TRBV28 and TRBJ1-3; TRBD1 is a possible D gene (6 bases). The length of the CDR3 is 16 residues. The germline V gene encodes CDR1 MDHEN and CDR2 SYDVKM. Trimming removed 1 base at V and 8 bases at J, with 18 bases between.

The gene calls are TRBV7-7 and TRBJ2-1; no firm D call. Germline V gene lookup returns CDR1 SSHAT and CDR2 FNYEAQ (reference sequence). V was shortened by 3 bases and J by 0 bases, with 9 bases between the two germline ends. CDR3 length: 15 amino acids. CDR3 coding DNA: TGTGCCAGCAGCTTCCAACAGAGCTCCTACAATGAGCAGTTCTTC. Encoded protein: CASSFQQSSYNEQFF.

This chain links TRBV27 with TRBJ2-3; D call uncertain. This CDR3 region has 14 residues. Looked up from germline, CDR1 is MNHEY and CDR2 is SMNVEV (reference sequence). The germline V and J ends were trimmed by 8 bases and 3 bases, with 15 bases remaining between them. The CDR3 DNA reads as TGTGCCAGCGGGTCCAGGCCTGCGACAGATACGCAGTATTTT. Protein sequence: CASGSRPATDTQYF.

The chain recombines TRBV5-1 with TRBJ1-2; weak D call: TRBD1 (6 bases). V lost 2 bases to trimming and J lost 6 bases, with 8 bases between them. Germline V gives CDR1 SGHRS, CDR2 YFSETQ. The CDR3 totals 12 residues. The CDR3 is CASSLGGNGYTF. The DNA of the CDR3 is TGCGCCAGCAGCTTAGGGGGTAATGGCTACACCTTC.